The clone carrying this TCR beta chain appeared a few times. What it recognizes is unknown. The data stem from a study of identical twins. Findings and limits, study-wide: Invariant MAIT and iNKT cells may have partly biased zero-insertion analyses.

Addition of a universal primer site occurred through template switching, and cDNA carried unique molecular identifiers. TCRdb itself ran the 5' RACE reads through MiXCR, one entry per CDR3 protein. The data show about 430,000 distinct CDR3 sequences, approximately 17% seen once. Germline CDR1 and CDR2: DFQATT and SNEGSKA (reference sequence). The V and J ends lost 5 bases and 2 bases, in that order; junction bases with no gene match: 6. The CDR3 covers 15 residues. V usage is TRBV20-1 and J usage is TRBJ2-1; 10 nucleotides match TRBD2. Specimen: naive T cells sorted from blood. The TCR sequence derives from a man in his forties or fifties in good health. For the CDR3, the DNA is TGCAGTGCTGGACTAGCGGTGAATACCTACAATGAGCAGTTCTTC. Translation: CSAGLAVNTYNEQFF.